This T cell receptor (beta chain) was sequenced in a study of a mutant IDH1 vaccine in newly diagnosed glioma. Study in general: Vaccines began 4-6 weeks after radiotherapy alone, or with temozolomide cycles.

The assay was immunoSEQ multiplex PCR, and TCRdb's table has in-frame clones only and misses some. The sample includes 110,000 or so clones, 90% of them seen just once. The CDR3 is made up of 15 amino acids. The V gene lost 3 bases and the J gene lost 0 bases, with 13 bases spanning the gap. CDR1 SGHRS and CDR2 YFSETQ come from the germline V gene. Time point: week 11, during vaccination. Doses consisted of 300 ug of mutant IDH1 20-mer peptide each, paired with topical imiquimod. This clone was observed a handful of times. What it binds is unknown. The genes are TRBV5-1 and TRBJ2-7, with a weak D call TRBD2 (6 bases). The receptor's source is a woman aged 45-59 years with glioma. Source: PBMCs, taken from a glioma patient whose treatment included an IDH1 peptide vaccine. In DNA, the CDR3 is TGCGCCAGCAGCTACCTACCCGGGAGCTCCTACGAGCAGTACTTC. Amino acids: CASSYLPGSSYEQYF.